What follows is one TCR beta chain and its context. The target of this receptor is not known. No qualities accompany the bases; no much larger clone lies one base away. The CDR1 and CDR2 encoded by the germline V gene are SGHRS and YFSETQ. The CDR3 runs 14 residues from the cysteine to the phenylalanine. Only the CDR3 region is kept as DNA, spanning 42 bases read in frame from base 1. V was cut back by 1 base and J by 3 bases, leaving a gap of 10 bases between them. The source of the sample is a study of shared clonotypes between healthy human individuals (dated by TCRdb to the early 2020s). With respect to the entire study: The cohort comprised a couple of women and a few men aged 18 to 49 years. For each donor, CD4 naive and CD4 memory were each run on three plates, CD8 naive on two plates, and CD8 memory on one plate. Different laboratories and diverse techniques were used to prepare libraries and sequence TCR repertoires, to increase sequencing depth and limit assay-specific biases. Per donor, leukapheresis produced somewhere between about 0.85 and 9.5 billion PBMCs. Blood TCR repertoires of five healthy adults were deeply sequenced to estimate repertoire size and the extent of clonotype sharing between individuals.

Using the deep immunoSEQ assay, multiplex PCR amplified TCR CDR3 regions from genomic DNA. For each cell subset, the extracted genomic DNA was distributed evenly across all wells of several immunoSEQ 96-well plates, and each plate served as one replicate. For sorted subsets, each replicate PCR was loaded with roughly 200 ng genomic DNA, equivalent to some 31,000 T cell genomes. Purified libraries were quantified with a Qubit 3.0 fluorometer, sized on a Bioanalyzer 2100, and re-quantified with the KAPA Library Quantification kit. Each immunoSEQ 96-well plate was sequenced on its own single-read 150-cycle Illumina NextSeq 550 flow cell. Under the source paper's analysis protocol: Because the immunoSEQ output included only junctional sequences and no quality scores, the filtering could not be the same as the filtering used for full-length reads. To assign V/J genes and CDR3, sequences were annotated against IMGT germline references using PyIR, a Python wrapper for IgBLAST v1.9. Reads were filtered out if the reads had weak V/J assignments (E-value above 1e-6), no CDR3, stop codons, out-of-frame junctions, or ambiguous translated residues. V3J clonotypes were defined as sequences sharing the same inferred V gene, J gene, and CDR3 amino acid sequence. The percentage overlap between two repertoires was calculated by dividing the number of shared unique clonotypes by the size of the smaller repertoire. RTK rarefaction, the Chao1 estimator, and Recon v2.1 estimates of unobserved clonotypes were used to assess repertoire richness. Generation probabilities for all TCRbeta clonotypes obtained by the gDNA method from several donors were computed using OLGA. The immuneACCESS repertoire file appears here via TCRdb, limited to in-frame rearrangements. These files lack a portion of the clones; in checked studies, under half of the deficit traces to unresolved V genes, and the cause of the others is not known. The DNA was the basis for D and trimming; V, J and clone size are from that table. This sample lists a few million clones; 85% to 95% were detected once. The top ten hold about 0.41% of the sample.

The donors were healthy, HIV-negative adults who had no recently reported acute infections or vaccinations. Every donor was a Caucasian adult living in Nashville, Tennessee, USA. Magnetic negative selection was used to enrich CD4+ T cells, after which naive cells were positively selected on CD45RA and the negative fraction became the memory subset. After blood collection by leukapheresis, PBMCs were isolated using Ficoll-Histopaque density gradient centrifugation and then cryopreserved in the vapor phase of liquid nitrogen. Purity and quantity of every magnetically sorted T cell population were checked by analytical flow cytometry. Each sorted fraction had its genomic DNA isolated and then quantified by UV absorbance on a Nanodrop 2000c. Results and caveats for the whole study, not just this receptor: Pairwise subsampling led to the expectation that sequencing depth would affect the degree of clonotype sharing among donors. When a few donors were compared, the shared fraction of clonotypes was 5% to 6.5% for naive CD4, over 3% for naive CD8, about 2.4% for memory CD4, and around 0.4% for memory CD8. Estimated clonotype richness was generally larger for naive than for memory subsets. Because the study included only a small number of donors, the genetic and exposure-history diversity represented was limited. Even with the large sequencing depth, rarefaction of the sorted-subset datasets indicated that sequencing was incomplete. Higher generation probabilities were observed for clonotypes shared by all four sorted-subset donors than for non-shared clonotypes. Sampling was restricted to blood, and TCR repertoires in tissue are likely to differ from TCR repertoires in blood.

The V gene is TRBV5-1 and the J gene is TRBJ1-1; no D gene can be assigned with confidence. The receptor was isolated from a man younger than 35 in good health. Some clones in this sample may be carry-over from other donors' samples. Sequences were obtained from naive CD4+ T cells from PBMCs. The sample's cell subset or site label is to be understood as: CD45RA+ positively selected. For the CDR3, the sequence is CASSLLVFDTEAFF. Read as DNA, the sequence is TGCGCCAGCAGCTTGTTGGTTTTTGACACTGAAGCTTTCTTT. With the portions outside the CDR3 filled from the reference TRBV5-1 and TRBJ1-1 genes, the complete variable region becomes KAGVTQTPRYLIKTRGQQVTLSCSPISGHRSVSWYQQTPGQGLQFLFEYFSETQRNKGNFPGRFSGRQFSNSRSEMNVSTLELGDSALYLCASSLLVFDTEAFFGQGTRLTVV.